Following are 9 T cell receptor beta chains from one sample sequenced in a study of T cell responses to AZD1222 COVID-19 vaccine. The method was immunoSEQ multiplex PCR; TCRdb's version includes in-frame clones alone and lacks a portion of them. The sample gives about 120,000 clones, 85% to 90% of which show up once; just over 9.5% is in the top ten. This specimen was peripheral blood, taken on day 0 of AZD1222 vaccination. The receptors here all came from an adult in good health.

This sequence joins TRBV7-7 and TRBJ2-3, with unresolved D. V lost 2 bases and J lost 4, with 7 bases in between. From germline, CDR1 is SSHAT and CDR2 FNYEAQ (reference sequence). The CDR3 sequence is 13 residues long. CDR3 nucleotides: TGTGCCAGCAGCTTAAATAGGGCAGATACGCAGTATTTT. Amino acid sequence: CASSLNRADTQYF.

The genes are TRBV11-1 and TRBJ1-1; TRBD1 matches at 10 bases. V shed 5 bases and J 5 bases; nucleotides not matched to a gene: 2. The CDR3 runs 13 residues. Germline V gives CDR1 SGHAT, CDR2 FQDESV (reference sequence). The CDR3 DNA reads as TGTGCCAGCAGCCCGGACAGGGGGACTGAAGCTTTCTTT. Its translation is CASSPDRGTEAFF.

The rearrangement links TRBV7-2 to TRBJ2-1, with 10 positions matching TRBD2. From germline, CDR1 is SGHTA and CDR2 FQGNSA. The CDR3 contains 16 residues. Losses at the gene ends were 5 bases for V and 9 bases for J; bases not matched to a gene: 13. CDR3 residues: CASSPSSGRSYLEQFF. The CDR3 bases are TGTGCCAGCAGCCCCTCTAGCGGGAGATCTTACCTTGAGCAGTTCTTC.

This clone has only one observation. The chain uses TRBV5-4 and TRBJ1-4, with 7 bases identical to TRBD1. J was trimmed by 7 bases and V by 4 bases; bases with no gene match: 13. This CDR3 region has 16 residues. The germline CDR1 and CDR2 sequences are SGHNT and YYREEE (reference sequence). The CDR3 is CASSRDRDGGSEKLFF. CDR3 sequence (DNA): TGTGCCAGCAGCAGGGACAGAGATGGGGGGAGTGAAAAACTGTTTTTT.

The chain couples TRBV9 to TRBJ2-5; unclear D gene. CDR1 SGDLS and CDR2 YYNGEE come from the germline V gene. CDR3 length: 12 residues. Trimming removed 4 bases from V and 1 base from J, with 5 bases in between. CDR3 loop: CASSPFQETQYF. The CDR3 DNA reads as TGTGCCAGCAGCCCCTTCCAAGAGACCCAGTACTTC. The full variable domain, in which reference TRBV9 and TRBJ2-5 provide the parts outside the CDR3, is DSGVTQTPKHLITATGQRVTLRCSPRSGDLSVYWYQQSLDQGLQFLIQYYNGEERAKGNILERFSAQQFPDLHSELNLSSLELGDSALYFCASSPFQETQYFGPGTRLLVL.

Note on this clone: A read error may account for a junction end that differs from germline. V is TRBV30 and J is TRBJ1-4; D uncertain. Germline V gene data show CDR1 as GTSNPN and CDR2 as SVGIG (reference sequence). This CDR3 spans 15 amino acids. CDR3 sequence: CAWGVIRGGNERLFF. Here the CDR3 DNA reads TGTGCCTGGGGTGTGATCCGGGGAGGGAATGAAAGACTGTTTTTT. Full variable domain (rest looked up from reference TRBV30 and TRBJ1-4): SQTIHQWPATLVQPVGSPLSLECTVEGTSNPNLYWYRQAAGRGLQLLFYSVGIGQISSEVPQNLSASRPQDRQFILSSKKLLLSDSGFYLCAWGVIRGGNERLFFGSGTQLSVL.

This clone was recorded once. The chain joins TRBV6-2 or TRBV6-3 to TRBJ2-1; no clear D. V dropped 0 bases and J dropped 4 bases, with 7 bases sitting between them. The germline V gene encodes CDR1 MNHEY and CDR2 SVGEGT. The CDR3 runs 14 residues. CDR3 nucleotides: TGTGCCAGCAGTTACTCGACCCTATACAATGAGCAGTTCTTC. This codes for CASSYSTLYNEQFF.

The V gene is TRBV5-4, the J gene TRBJ2-7; D might be TRBD1 (6 bases). The CDR3 length is 14 residues. Germline lookup yields CDR1 SGHNT and CDR2 YYREEE (reference sequence). The V and J ends lost 6 bases and 0 bases respectively, with 13 bases between them. The CDR3 loop reads CASTRGQLSYEQYF. The CDR3 DNA reads as TGTGCCAGCACCCGTGGACAGCTCTCCTACGAGCAGTACTTC.

The chain is built from TRBV9 and TRBJ1-2; TRBD1 matches 8 bases. This CDR3 comprises 19 residues. Germline CDR1 reads SGDLS; CDR2 reads YYNGEE. V shed 4 bases and J 6 bases; nucleotides not matched to a gene: 23. Here the CDR3 reads CASSSGRGQGGFGYDGYTF. DNA of the CDR3: TGTGCCAGCAGCTCCGGCCGTGGACAGGGCGGTTTTGGGTACGATGGCTACACCTTC.